The clone carrying this T cell receptor (beta chain) was seen a handful of times. Its antigen is unidentified. This sample was taken from a study of immune cell composition in non-small cell lung cancer. Study findings and constraints: Squamous carcinomas (roughly 80%) more often had tumour-associated clones >0.5% than adenocarcinomas (33%). In adenocarcinoma, maximal tumour-associated clone frequency tracked TIL tumour reactivity.

Germline CDR1 is SGHTA and CDR2 is FQGNSA. The CDR3 runs to 15 residues. Germline trimming cut 3 bases from V and 4 bases from J; bases unmatched to any gene: 2. Assay used: immunoSEQ multiplex PCR; TCRdb lists only in-frame clones, some missing. The table records 1,000 to 1,500 clones, around 72% of them present only once. This sequence was found in a human donor with non-small cell lung cancer. The sequenced sample consisted of lung tumor tissue. The chain joins TRBV7-2 to TRBJ2-1; TRBD2 aligns across 11 bases. The CDR3 here is CASSLTSGKYNEQFF. In nucleotides, the CDR3 is TGTGCCAGCAGCTTGACTAGCGGGAAATACAATGAGCAGTTCTTC.